The clone carrying this T cell receptor (beta chain) occurred a few times. Preparing the TCRbeta library involved the use of unique molecular identifiers. TCRdb re-analysed the PCR reads in MiXCR, keeping a single row per CDR3 protein. The sample includes 300,000 to 400,000 distinct CDR3 sequences, about 14% seen only once; the top ten take roughly 4.3%. The sample comes from a study of T-cell reconstitution after alpha-beta-depleted transplantation in children. The CDR3 consists of 14 residues. V gave up 4 bases and J gave up 7 bases; unmatched junction bases: 7. The germline CDR1 and CDR2 sequences are SGDLS and YYNGEE.

This clonotype originated in a human donor who donated a stem cell graft to a child with Fanconi anemia. V usage is TRBV9 and J usage is TRBJ2-1; 8 nucleotides match TRBD2. The sample consisted of PBMCs, taken from the stem cell graft. The chain's CDR3 is CASSPGGAGNEQFF. CDR3 nucleotides: TGTGCCAGCAGCCCGGGGGGGGCCGGGAATGAGCAGTTCTTC.